The following is a TCR beta chain sequence with its context. Its cognate antigen is unknown. This sample was included in a study of graft-versus-host responses after intestinal transplantation. Study context: The transplants performed in recipients were multivisceral, liver-intestinal, or isolated intestinal.

V lost 0 bases and J 2 bases, leaving 14 bases between the germline ends. Germline CDR1 GTSNPN, CDR2 SVGIG (reference sequence). The CDR3 has 16 amino acids. Measured with immunoSEQ multiplex PCR; TCRdb has only the in-frame clones, and not every one. The sample carries 96,000 or so clones, around nine tenths recorded once. Notes on the study in general: An association linked early post-transplant HvG declines with peak circulating GvH clone levels.

Here the sequenced sample was unstimulated CD4+ T cells sorted from spleen or lymph node cells, taken before intestinal transplant. The receptor was isolated from a human donor who received an intestinal transplant. V is TRBV30 and J is TRBJ2-1; D perhaps matches TRBD2 (6 bases). The CDR3 DNA follows: TGTGCCTGGAGTGTTGGGGGGACCGTTGCCTACAATGAGCAGTTCTTC. This codes for CAWSVGGTVAYNEQFF.